Sequencing of this T cell receptor beta chain was carried out in a study of shared clonotypes between healthy human individuals. Study results and limitations: Depth of sequencing was expected to influence donor clonotype sharing. A limitation of the genetic and exposure-history diversity represented arose from few donors.

The V gene lost 5 bases and the J gene lost 1 base, with 15 bases spanning the gap. The CDR3 sequence is 15 residues long. From germline, CDR1 is WSHSY and CDR2 SAAADI. About this clone: The antigen is not known.

Naive CD8 cells were CD45RO-negative, positively selected for CCR7, excluding terminally differentiated effector memory CD45RA+ cells. Some 28,000 T cell genomes (around 0.2 ug DNA) went into each sorted-subset replicate. Original analysis: For the immunoSEQ data, sequences were junction-only without quality scores, so filtering differed. Here immunoSEQ multiplex PCR was the method, and the copy in TCRdb shows in-frame clones only, minus some. That table supplies the V and J calls and clone size; D and trimming were determined from the DNA. The repertoire consists of 1.5 million to 2.5 million clones, with around 96% occurring once and the leading ten covering more than 0.95%.

The TCR was taken from a young man in good health. The V call is TRBV10-2, the J call TRBJ2-7; the D gene is possibly TRBD1 (5 bases). Source material: naive CD8+ T cells sorted from blood. CDR3 residues: CASSPTGTGSYEQYF. CDR3 in DNA: TGCGCCAGCAGTCCTACAGGTACGGGTTCCTACGAGCAGTACTTC.